These 28 T cell receptor beta chains were sequenced from one sample in a study of blood T cell repertoires in COVID-19. Generated by immunoSEQ multiplex PCR, the TCRdb table keeps only in-frame clones and is missing some. This table holds tens of thousands of clones, roughly 90% found once. Material: peripheral blood. Receptors originate from a human donor in a cohort sampled during active COVID-19.

The chain links TRBV5-4 to TRBJ2-1; TRBD1 aligns across 7 bases. Germline V CDR1 and CDR2: SGHNT, YYREEE (reference sequence). Trimming cost V 4 bases and J 8 bases; bases outside gene matches: 6. The CDR3 runs 13 residues. The CDR3 nucleotides are TGTGCCAGCAGCCACCAGGACAGGTATGAGCAGTTCTTC. It codes for CASSHQDRYEQFF.

J is TRBJ1-6 and V is TRBV27; TRBD1 aligns across 7 bases. V shed 7 bases and J 7 bases; nucleotides not matched to a gene: 13. CDR1 is MNHEY and CDR2 is SMNVEV in the germline V gene (reference sequence). The CDR3 is 16 amino acids. The CDR3 sequence is CASTGGQTPYNSPLHF. The CDR3, as DNA: TGTGCCAGCACTGGGGGACAGACGCCTTACAATTCACCCCTCCACTTT.

The rearrangement joins TRBV5-4 to TRBJ1-3; a weak D match, TRBD1 (6 bases). The CDR3 covers 14 residues. Germline CDR1 SGHNT, CDR2 YYREEE (reference sequence). V lost 4 bases, J lost 8 bases, and 16 bases lay in between. The CDR3 sequence is CASSQGGGRDTIYF. CDR3 coding DNA: TGTGCCAGCAGCCAGGGCGGGGGCCGGGACACCATATATTTT.

The sample holds one count of this clone. The chain uses TRBV30 and TRBJ2-1, with 14 nucleotides matching TRBD2. Germline V gene data show CDR1 as GTSNPN and CDR2 as SVGIG (reference sequence). CDR3 length: 19 residues. The V segment lost 2 bases and the J segment 0 bases; nucleotides outside the gene matches: 9. The CDR3 DNA reads as TGTGCCTGGAGTCGAGGACTAGCGGGAGGAAGGGGCTCCTACAATGAGCAGTTCTTC. This translates into CAWSRGLAGGRGSYNEQFF.

This chain uses TRBV6-5 with TRBJ2-2; 7 bases align to TRBD1. With 9 bases clipped from V and 2 bases from J, the junction kept 9 bases outside the gene matches. Germline CDR1 reads MNHEY; CDR2 reads SVGAGI. The CDR3 has 15 residues. CDR3 coding DNA: TGTGCCAGTAACCTCCGGGACAGTAACACCGGGGAGCTGTTTTTT. Its protein product is CASNLRDSNTGELFF.

J is TRBJ1-5 and V is TRBV2; D call uncertain. Trimming removed 5 bases from V and 0 bases from J, with 8 bases in between. CDR1 SNHLY and CDR2 FYNNEI come from the germline V gene. The CDR3 is 14 residues long. The DNA for the CDR3 is TGTGCCAGCAGTCGGAGTCATAGCAATCAGCCCCAGCATTTT. Translated, it gives CASSRSHSNQPQHF.

The CDR3 protein is CASSQEATGELFF. CDR3 nucleotide sequence: TGTGCCAGCAGCCAAGAGGCGACCGGGGAGCTGTTTTTT. The rearrangement links TRBV7-3 to TRBJ2-2; D is undetermined. Trimming removed 5 bases at V and 5 bases at J, with 9 bases between. The CDR3 length is 13 residues. Germline loops: CDR1 SGHTA, CDR2 FQGTGA.

V usage is TRBV19 and J usage is TRBJ1-4; D is possibly TRBD1 (6 bases). Germline values: CDR1 LNHDA, CDR2 SQIVND (reference sequence). CDR3 size: 15 residues. Trimming stripped 7 bases from V and 8 bases from J, with 20 bases between. CDR3 coding DNA: TGTGCCAGTAAACCAGGGGCCTACGTCGGGGAAAAACTGTTTTTT. As protein: CASKPGAYVGEKLFF.

This chain connects TRBV11-3 to TRBJ2-6; D is undetermined. The ends were cut back, 1 base at V and 2 bases at J, with 6 bases in the middle. CDR3 length: 15 residues. Germline values: CDR1 SGHNT, CDR2 YENEEA. The CDR3 DNA follows: TGTGCCAGCAGCTTAGGGGCGACTGGGGCCAACGTCCTGACTTTC. It codes for CASSLGATGANVLTF. Complete variable domain (other parts from reference TRBV11-3 and TRBJ2-6): EAGVVQSPRYKIIEKKQPVAFWCNPISGHNTLYWYLQNLGQGPELLIRYENEEAVDDSQLPKDRFSAERLKGVDSTLKIQPAELGDSAVYLCASSLGATGANVLTFGAGSRLTVL.

J is TRBJ1-5 and V is TRBV28; D not certain. CDR3 length equals 13 residues. Germline V gene data show CDR1 as MDHEN and CDR2 as SYDVKM. V gave up 2 bases and J gave up 9 bases, with 11 bases separating them. The CDR3 nucleotides are TGTGCCAGCAGTTTAGGGCCTTATCGGCCCCAGCATTTT. Its translation: CASSLGPYRPQHF.

The chain employs TRBV24-1 and TRBJ2-1; TRBD2 agrees at 14 bases. V shed 3 bases and J 7 bases; nucleotides not matched to a gene: 7. The CDR3 has 17 amino acids. Germline lookup yields CDR1 KGHDR and CDR2 SFDVKD. The CDR3 DNA reads as TGTGCCACCAGTGATCACCCGGGACTAGCGGGAGTAAATGAGCAGTTCTTC. Its protein is CATSDHPGLAGVNEQFF.

V is TRBV27 and J is TRBJ2-7, with D tentatively TRBD1 (6 bases). V shed 5 bases and J shed 3 bases, with 20 bases lying between them. Germline CDR1 MNHEY, CDR2 SMNVEV (reference sequence). This CDR3 has 16 amino acids. The CDR3 nucleotides are TGTGCCAGCAGTCCCCCCCAGGGGACCCCGGTCTACGAGCAGTACTTC. It codes for CASSPPQGTPVYEQYF.

The rearrangement uses TRBV7-8 and TRBJ1-4, with TRBD1 identical over 7 bases. The J segment lost 3 bases and the V segment lost 5 bases, leaving 6 bases of the junction unmatched. CDR1 and CDR2 (germline): SGHVS, FQNEAQ. The CDR3 sequence is 15 residues long. The CDR3 nucleotides are TGTGCCAGCAGCACTGAGGGGGCGCCTAATGAAAAACTGTTTTTT. It yields the protein CASSTEGAPNEKLFF.

The chain uses TRBV7-2 and TRBJ2-7; D is possibly TRBD1 (6 bases). V lost 0 bases to trimming and J lost 3 bases, with 15 bases between them. The CDR3 extends over 16 amino acids. Germline V gene lookup returns CDR1 SGHTA and CDR2 FQGNSA. CDR3 loop: CASSLAPQGSIYEQYF. Written as DNA, the CDR3 is TGTGCCAGCAGCTTAGCCCCGCAGGGGAGCATCTACGAGCAGTACTTC.

J is TRBJ2-4 and V is TRBV27; D possibly corresponds to TRBD1 (6 bases). Trimming took off 4 bases at V and 2 bases at J, with 18 bases between the two ends. Germline CDR1 MNHEY, CDR2 SMNVEV (reference sequence). The CDR3 sequence is 17 residues long. CDR3 residues: CASSYGQGKATKNIQYF. The CDR3 region has the DNA TGTGCCAGCAGTTATGGTCAGGGGAAGGCAACCAAAAACATTCAGTACTTC.

In its sample, this clone was seen once. This chain connects TRBV6-2 or TRBV6-3 to TRBJ2-7, with 8 bases that match TRBD1. J was trimmed by 5 bases and V by 5 bases; bases with no gene match: 5. Germline V CDR1 and CDR2: MNHEY, SVGEGT. This CDR3 contains 13 residues. In DNA form, the CDR3 reads TGTGCCAGCAGTCAGAGACAGGGGCACGAGCAGTACTTC. This gives the protein CASSQRQGHEQYF.

CDR3 residues: CASDGPSGAGNTIYF. CDR3 bases: TGTGCCAGCGATGGTCCCTCAGGGGCTGGAAACACCATATATTTT. This sequence joins TRBV25-1 and TRBJ1-3; possibly TRBD1 for D (6 bases). V was pared by 8 bases and J by 2 bases, with 16 bases between. The CDR3 consists of 15 residues. In germline, CDR1 is MGHDK, CDR2 SYGVNS.

The J gene is TRBJ2-7, the V gene TRBV21-1; the table's D gene call, TRBD1, was not cross checked with the DNA. TRBV21-1 is noted as a pseudogene. This CDR3 spans 15 amino acids. The CDR3, as DNA: TGTGCCAGCAGCAATGGGGACAGCGAGACCTACGAGCAGTACTTC. It codes for CASSNGDSETYEQYF.

The chain recombines TRBV27 with TRBJ1-1; D might be TRBD1 (5 bases). The germline CDR1 and CDR2 sequences are MNHEY and SMNVEV (reference sequence). Trimming removed 5 bases from V and 0 bases from J, with 13 bases in between. CDR3 length: 15 residues. In DNA, the CDR3 is TGTGCCAGCAGTACGGAACAGGATATGAACACTGAAGCTTTCTTT. This codes for CASSTEQDMNTEAFF.

With regard to this clone: Relative to the germline gene, one junction end is altered; a read error may explain this. The chain has TRBV12-3 or TRBV12-4 and TRBJ1-2, with D unclear. The CDR3 is 12 residues long. For the CDR3, the DNA is TGTGCCAGCAGTATTAGGCGGTTCCAGAACATTTTC. Translation gives CASSIRRFQNIF.

This clone was seen more than once but under ten times. The rearrangement joins TRBV9 to TRBJ1-1; D call uncertain. The CDR3 covers 14 residues. CDR1 and CDR2 from the germline V gene are SGDLS and YYNGEE. V was pared by 2 bases and J by 3 bases, with 11 bases between. The CDR3 region is CASSVDQVYTEAFF. CDR3 DNA: TGTGCCAGCAGCGTTGATCAGGTCTACACTGAAGCTTTCTTT.

The rearrangement joins TRBV5-1 to TRBJ2-1, with TRBD1 matching over 7 bases. The length of the CDR3 is 16 residues. Germline V gene lookup returns CDR1 SGHRS and CDR2 YFSETQ. Unmatched junction bases numbered 6, after V lost 3 bases and J lost 0 bases. DNA for the CDR3: TGCGCCAGCAGCTCTATGACAGGGACCTCCTACAATGAGCAGTTCTTC. Protein product: CASSSMTGTSYNEQFF.

The CDR3: CSVTGTGVYNEQFF. CDR3 nucleotide sequence: TGCAGCGTGACCGGGACAGGGGTTTACAATGAGCAGTTCTTC. The rearrangement links TRBV29-1 to TRBJ2-1; 10 nucleotides agree with TRBD1. The V and J ends lost 6 bases and 4 bases, in that order; junction bases with no gene match: 6. CDR1 and CDR2 from the germline V gene are SQVTM and ANQGSEA. The CDR3 has 14 residues.

The count of this clone is one. The V gene is TRBV2, the J gene TRBJ2-6; the D gene is possibly TRBD1 (5 bases). The CDR3 sequence is 17 residues long. Germline CDR1 reads SNHLY; CDR2 reads FYNNEI. The V gene lost 6 bases and the J gene lost 1 base, with 16 bases spanning the gap. The CDR3 region is CASSEEQGVSGANVLTF. The CDR3, as DNA: TGTGCCAGCAGCGAGGAGCAGGGTGTATCTGGGGCCAACGTCCTGACTTTC.

The chain employs TRBV5-1 and TRBJ1-1; TRBD1 might be the D (5 bases). The CDR3 is 15 amino acids. Per germline, CDR1 SGHRS and CDR2 YFSETQ. Trimming took 4 bases from V and 1 from J, leaving 14 bases between them. The CDR3 region has the DNA TGCGCCAGCAGCGGGGGACTGGGGTCGAACACTGAAGCTTTCTTT. This gives the protein CASSGGLGSNTEAFF.

This clone was detected only once. This chain connects TRBV4-1 to TRBJ2-2; 9 bases are shared with TRBD1. Germline V gives CDR1 MGHRA, CDR2 YSYEKL. The CDR3 extends over 18 amino acids. The trim removed 3 bases at V and 4 bases at J, leaving 12 bases unmatched. The CDR3 is CASSQLLGDRAFTGELFF. CDR3 bases: TGCGCCAGCAGCCAGCTTTTAGGGGACAGGGCTTTCACCGGGGAGCTGTTTTTT.

V gene TRBV18 combines with J gene TRBJ1-1; D may be TRBD1 (5 bases). The V gene's germline CDR1 is KGHSH and CDR2 LQKENI. This CDR3 region has 14 residues. The ends were cut back, 3 bases at V and 3 bases at J, with 11 bases in the middle. This CDR3 is CASSPAEQDTEAFF. The DNA for the CDR3 is TGTGCCAGCTCACCGGCCGAACAGGACACTGAAGCTTTCTTT.

Here the CDR3 reads CASSLAPGTGRLNEQFF. In DNA form, the CDR3 reads TGTGCCAGCAGCTTAGCGCCCGGGACAGGGCGCCTTAATGAGCAGTTCTTC. The V and J genes are TRBV7-6 and TRBJ2-1, with 9 bases aligning to TRBD1. Germline trimming cut 0 bases from V and 7 bases from J; bases unmatched to any gene: 10. Per the germline V gene, CDR1 is SGHVS and CDR2 is FNYEAQ. The CDR3 loop spans 17 amino acids.